Each of the 5 T cell receptor beta chains below was sequenced from the same sample in a study of blood T cell repertoires in COVID-19. Assay used: immunoSEQ multiplex PCR; TCRdb lists only in-frame clones, some missing. The sample lists 140,000 to 150,000 clones, 65% to 80% seen once, with 15% to 20% in the top ten. The sequenced sample consisted of peripheral blood. These receptors were collected from a man in his fifties or sixties with acute or convalescent COVID-19.

This clone was found once. This sequence joins TRBV20-1 and TRBJ1-1; 8 nucleotides agree with TRBD1. There are 11 residues in the CDR3. Germline V gives CDR1 DFQATT, CDR2 SNEGSKA (reference sequence). The CDR3 is CAGQGNTEAFF. The DNA of the CDR3 is TGCGCCGGACAGGGGAACACTGAAGCTTTCTTT.

The genes are TRBV5-4 and TRBJ1-6; TRBD1 agrees at 10 bases. Germline CDR1 and CDR2: SGHNT and YYREEE (reference sequence). The length of the CDR3 is 16 residues. V trimming: 3 bases; J trimming: 9 bases; junction bases outside the gene matches: 9. The CDR3: CASSSGTGAGASPLHF. As DNA, the CDR3 is TGTGCCAGCAGCTCCGGGACAGGGGCCGGAGCTTCACCCCTCCACTTT.

The chain has TRBV5-1 and TRBJ2-7, with D hard to call. This CDR3 comprises 14 residues. Per the germline V gene, CDR1 is SGHRS and CDR2 is YFSETQ. V lost 4 bases to trimming and J lost 3 bases, with 14 bases between them. CDR3 DNA: TGCGCCAGCAGCCCCGACGAGGAGAACTACGAGCAGTACTTC. Translated: CASSPDEENYEQYF.

The chain links TRBV7-2 to TRBJ2-1; 7 bases line up with TRBD2. CDR1 SGHTA and CDR2 FQGNSA come from the germline V gene. The CDR3 has 16 amino acids. The J segment lost 9 bases and the V segment lost 1 base, leaving 12 bases of the junction unmatched. The CDR3: CASSLGAGRVFIEQFF. CDR3 DNA: TGTGCCAGCAGCTTAGGAGCAGGGAGGGTATTTATTGAGCAGTTCTTC. Combining the CDR3 with reference TRBV7-2 and TRBJ2-1 gives the whole variable domain GAGVSQSPSNKVTEKGKDVELRCDPISGHTALYWYRQSLGQGLEFLIYFQGNSAPDKSGLPSDRFSAERTGGSVSTLTIQRTQQEDSAVYLCASSLGAGRVFIEQFFGPGTRLTVL.

The chain employs TRBV7-8 and TRBJ1-3; 8 bases fit TRBD1. This CDR3 contains 16 residues. J was trimmed by 2 bases and V by 7 bases; bases with no gene match: 10. CDR1 is SGHVS, CDR2 FQNEAQ, per germline. In DNA form, the CDR3 reads TGTGCCAGCACGGACCAGGGGGCAGGGGCTGGAAACACCATATATTTT. Translation gives CASTDQGAGAGNTIYF.